This T cell receptor (beta chain) derives from a study of cytomegalovirus exposure and HLA in healthy donors. PCR employed 60 Vbeta and 13 Jbeta primers. The table came from immunoSEQ multiplex PCR; TCRdb's copy has only in-frame clones and leaves some out. The profile shows some 97,000 clones, 84% of them singletons. In germline, CDR1 is SGHTA, CDR2 FQGTGA. Trimming stripped 1 base from V and 4 bases from J, with 13 bases between. This CDR3 has 15 amino acids. This TCR was recovered from a young woman in good health and CMV-seronegative. The chain joins TRBV7-3 to TRBJ1-2; no definite D call. Sequencing was done on a sample of PBMCs. This CDR3 reads CASSLRAQEGYGYTF. In DNA form, the CDR3 reads TGTGCCAGCAGCTTAAGGGCCCAGGAGGGCTATGGCTACACCTTC.